What follows are 20 T cell receptor beta chains derived from one specimen sequenced in a study of identical twins. From the 5' RACE reads, TCRdb called clonotypes with MiXCR, one entry per CDR3 protein. The table has about 1.7 million distinct CDR3 sequences, around 33% seen once; the top ten hold about 0.25%. Sequenced: cord blood. The source of these receptors is a newborn girl in good health.

The CDR3 reads CAINDPSLAGETRYF. The CDR3 DNA reads as TGTGCCATCAATGACCCTTCACTAGCGGGAGAGACCCGGTACTTC. The rearrangement uses TRBV10-3 and TRBJ2-4; TRBD2 matches 11 bases. The germline CDR1 and CDR2 sequences are ENHRY and SYGVKD. The CDR3 spans 15 residues. V shed 7 bases and J 15 bases; nucleotides not matched to a gene: 17.

To note about this clonotype: The germline gene is not matched at one end of the junction; a read error may be the cause. The rearrangement links TRBV25-1 to TRBJ2-3; a possible D gene is TRBD1 (6 bases). The germline gives CDR1 MGHDK, CDR2 SYGVNS. This CDR3 comprises 15 residues. The CDR3 loop reads CASSERTVNRDAQYF. CDR3 coding DNA: TGTGCCAGCAGTGAAAGGACAGTCAATAGAGATGCGCAGTATTTT. The variable domain in full, with the rest retrieved from reference TRBV25-1 and TRBJ2-3, is EADIYQTPRYLVIGTGKKITLECSQTMGHDKMYWYQQDPGMELHLIHYSYGVNSTEKGDLSSESTVSRIRTEHFPLTLESARPSHTSQYLCASSERTVNRDAQYFGPGTRLTVL.

The chain has TRBV7-2 and TRBJ2-3; possibly TRBD2 for D (6 bases). The CDR3 is 18 residues long. Germline V gene data show CDR1 as SGHTA and CDR2 as FQGNSA. Trimming stripped 1 base from V and 1 base from J, with 18 bases between. In nucleotides, the CDR3 is TGTGCCAGCAGCTTAGAGGTGGCGGGAACCTATGGCACAGATACGCAGTATTTT. Amino acid sequence: CASSLEVAGTYGTDTQYF.

This sequence joins TRBV5-1 and TRBJ1-2; D unresolved. The germline gives CDR1 SGHRS, CDR2 YFSETQ. The V and J ends lost 5 bases and 4 bases respectively, with 12 bases between them. The CDR3 is made up of 13 amino acids. The CDR3 sequence is CASRPYESYGYTF. Here the CDR3 DNA reads TGCGCCAGCAGGCCCTACGAGAGCTATGGCTACACCTTC. Combining the CDR3 with reference TRBV5-1 and TRBJ1-2 gives the whole variable domain KAGVTQTPRYLIKTRGQQVTLSCSPISGHRSVSWYQQTPGQGLQFLFEYFSETQRNKGNFPGRFSGRQFSNSRSEMNVSTLELGDSALYLCASRPYESYGYTFGSGTRLTVV.

The chain has TRBV7-2 and TRBJ2-7; possible D gene TRBD2, 5 bases. Trimming took 1 base from V and 6 from J, leaving 16 bases between them. Germline loops: CDR1 SGHTA, CDR2 FQGNSA. This CDR3 is 15 amino acids long. The CDR3 loop reads CASSLVTSSVPEQYF. The CDR3 bases are TGTGCCAGCAGCTTAGTTACTAGTTCTGTACCCGAGCAGTACTTC.

The chain carries TRBV28 and TRBJ1-1; possible D gene TRBD1, 5 bases. The germline gives CDR1 MDHEN, CDR2 SYDVKM. This CDR3 region has 13 residues. V was cut by 8 bases and J by 0 bases, with 10 bases left in between. The CDR3 region has the DNA TGTGCCAGCGGGGACGGCTTGAACACTGAAGCTTTCTTT. Translation: CASGDGLNTEAFF.

The chain links TRBV5-1 to TRBJ2-7; 8 nucleotides match TRBD1. Germline CDR1 reads SGHRS; CDR2 reads YFSETQ. The CDR3 consists of 14 residues. J was trimmed by 2 bases and V by 5 bases; bases with no gene match: 6. DNA of the CDR3: TGCGCCAGCAGTCCGACAGGGGCCCCCTACGAGCAGTACTTC. It yields the protein CASSPTGAPYEQYF.

The chain employs TRBV7-2 and TRBJ1-5; 7 bases line up with TRBD1. V shed 5 bases, J shed 3 bases, and the junction held 7 bases outside the gene matches. Per the germline V gene, CDR1 is SGHTA and CDR2 is FQGNSA. This CDR3 is built from 15 residues. The CDR3 nucleotides are TGTGCCAGCAGCGACGGGACAGTAGACAATCAGCCCCAGCATTTT. This codes for CASSDGTVDNQPQHF.

As to this clonotype: Since a much larger clone is just one base distant, this may be a read error. J is TRBJ2-7 and V is TRBV12-5; TRBD1 agrees at 7 bases. With 0 bases clipped from V and 7 bases from J, the junction kept 3 bases outside the gene matches. Germline lookup yields CDR1 LGHNT and CDR2 FRNRAP. The CDR3 consists of 13 residues. As DNA, the CDR3 is TGTGCTAGTGGTTTGGTAGGGGGCAATGAGCAGTACTTC. Amino acid sequence: CASGLVGGNEQYF.

The rearrangement links TRBV29-1 to TRBJ1-4; a possible D gene is TRBD1 (5 bases). The V end was cut by 0 bases, the J end by 10 bases, with 12 bases between. CDR3 length: 13 amino acids. CDR1 is SQVTM, CDR2 ANQGSEA, per germline. The CDR3 protein is CSVEDRVGGKLFF. The CDR3 DNA reads TGCAGCGTTGAAGACAGGGTTGGTGGAAAACTGTTTTTT.

This clonotype was observed a handful of times. This chain links TRBV5-6 with TRBJ2-5; D is unclear. The CDR3 is 15 amino acids. The germline V gene has CDR1 SGHDT and CDR2 YYEEEE. Trimming cost V 0 bases and J 0 bases, with 9 bases left between them. This CDR3 is CASSLVELYQETQYF. The CDR3 nucleotides are TGTGCCAGCAGCTTGGTTGAACTGTACCAAGAGACCCAGTACTTC. Full variable domain (remainder filled in from reference TRBV5-6 and TRBJ2-5): DAGVTQSPTHLIKTRGQQVTLRCSPKSGHDTVSWYQQALGQGPQFIFQYYEEEERQRGNFPDRFSGHQFPNYSSELNVNALLLGDSALYLCASSLVELYQETQYFGPGTRLLVL.

The chain employs TRBV7-9 and TRBJ2-5; D call uncertain. CDR1 and CDR2 from the germline V gene are SEHNR and FQNEAQ (reference sequence). Trimming stripped 5 bases from V and 2 bases from J, with 15 bases between. The length of the CDR3 is 15 residues. The CDR3 nucleotides are TGTGCCAGCAGCCCGCCCTTAAACACTCAAGAGACCCAGTACTTC. This sequence encodes CASSPPLNTQETQYF.

This clonotype was counted a few times. The CDR3 DNA reads TGTGCCAGCAGCTTTACGACTAGTAATGAGCAGTTCTTC. Translating gives CASSFTTSNEQFF. The V gene is TRBV7-2, the J gene TRBJ2-1; a weak D match, TRBD2 (6 bases). Trimming cost V 3 bases and J 7 bases, with 10 bases left between them. CDR1 is SGHTA and CDR2 is FQGNSA in the germline V gene. CDR3 length: 13 residues.

Details on this clonotype: Just one base apart from a much larger clone, this may be a read error. CDR3 amino acids: CASSARGSYDEQFF. In DNA, the CDR3 is TGTGCCAGCAGTGCAAGGGGCTCCTACGATGAGCAGTTCTTC. This chain joins TRBV27 and TRBJ2-1; a possible D gene is TRBD1 (5 bases). There are 14 residues in the CDR3. Looked up from germline, CDR1 is MNHEY and CDR2 is SMNVEV (reference sequence).

This clonotype was found many times. The J gene is TRBJ2-7, the V gene TRBV6-6, with TRBD2 matching over 9 bases. Germline V gene data show CDR1 as MNHNY and CDR2 as SVGAGI (reference sequence). This CDR3 is 16 amino acids long. V lost 4 bases to trimming and J lost 4 bases; unmatched junction nucleotides: 11. The CDR3 nucleotides are TGTGCCAGCAGTTCCCCCCGACTAGCGGATGCATACGAGCAGTACTTC. It is translated as CASSSPRLADAYEQYF.

V usage is TRBV19 and J usage is TRBJ1-2; 8 bases are shared with TRBD1. Germline V gene lookup returns CDR1 LNHDA and CDR2 SQIVND (reference sequence). This CDR3 contains 14 residues. Losses at the gene ends were 4 bases for V and 8 bases for J; bases not matched to a gene: 9. Here the CDR3 reads CASSTGDRYSGYTF. CDR3 bases: TGTGCCAGTAGTACCGGGGACAGGTACTCGGGCTACACCTTC.

This clonotype has only a few counts. The chain has TRBV7-8 and TRBJ2-1, with 8 nucleotides matching TRBD2. Germline assignment: CDR1 SGHVS and CDR2 FQNEAQ. With V trimmed by 4 bases and J by 1 base, 9 bases remained unmatched. The CDR3 covers 17 residues. Here the CDR3 reads CASSSSQLAVSYNEQFF. The CDR3 DNA is TGTGCCAGCAGCTCGTCTCAACTAGCGGTTTCCTACAATGAGCAGTTCTTC.

This clonotype showed up just a few times. J is TRBJ1-5 and V is TRBV6-1; 8 bases agree with TRBD1. The CDR3 loop spans 14 amino acids. Germline V lookup: CDR1 MNHNS, CDR2 SASEGT. After removal of 6 bases from V and 4 bases from J, the junction contained 5 bases not matched to a gene. CDR3 sequence reads: CASSDRGKNQPQHF. The CDR3 bases are TGTGCCAGCAGCGACAGGGGAAAGAATCAGCCCCAGCATTTT.

The chain recombines TRBV20-1 with TRBJ2-5, with a possible D match to TRBD1 (6 bases). The length of the CDR3 is 11 residues. The germline V gene has CDR1 DFQATT and CDR2 SNEGSKA (reference sequence). Between the trimmed V and J ends, which lost 5 bases and 3 bases, there was a span of 7 bases. The CDR3: CSAYREETQYF. CDR3 nucleotides: TGCAGTGCTTACAGGGAAGAGACCCAGTACTTC.

The V call is TRBV5-1, the J call TRBJ1-2; D is uncertain. The CDR3 length is 14 residues. Germline V lookup: CDR1 SGHRS, CDR2 YFSETQ. The ends were cut back, 0 bases at V and 3 bases at J, with 9 bases in the middle. This CDR3 reads CASSLETADYGYTF. CDR3 nucleotides: TGCGCCAGCAGCTTGGAAACGGCAGACTATGGCTACACCTTC.